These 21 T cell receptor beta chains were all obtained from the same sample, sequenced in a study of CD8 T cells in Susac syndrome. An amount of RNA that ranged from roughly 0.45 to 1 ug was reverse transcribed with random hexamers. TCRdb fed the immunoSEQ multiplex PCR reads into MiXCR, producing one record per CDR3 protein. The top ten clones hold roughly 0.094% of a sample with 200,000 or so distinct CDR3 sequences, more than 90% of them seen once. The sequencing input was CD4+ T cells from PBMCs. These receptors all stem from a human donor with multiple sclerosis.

The CDR3 region is CASSFETGSEAFF. In nucleotides, the CDR3 is TGTGCCAGCAGCTTCGAAACAGGGTCTGAAGCTTTCTTT. The rearrangement uses TRBV7-6 and TRBJ1-1; tentatively, D is TRBD1 (6 bases). This CDR3 has 13 amino acids. Trimming left V 3 bases short and J 6 bases short, with 11 bases between. CDR1 and CDR2 (germline): SGHVS, FNYEAQ.

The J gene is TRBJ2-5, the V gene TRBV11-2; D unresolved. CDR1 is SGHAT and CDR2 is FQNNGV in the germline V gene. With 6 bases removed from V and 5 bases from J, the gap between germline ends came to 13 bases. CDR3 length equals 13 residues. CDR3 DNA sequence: TGTGCCAGCAGGATGGGTCCAATGGAGACCCAGTACTTC. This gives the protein CASRMGPMETQYF. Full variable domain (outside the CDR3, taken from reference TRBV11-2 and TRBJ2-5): EAGVAQSPRYKIIEKRQSVAFWCNPISGHATLYWYQQILGQGPKLLIQFQNNGVVDDSQLPKDRFSAERLKGVDSTLKIQPAKLEDSAVYLCASRMGPMETQYFGPGTRLLVL.

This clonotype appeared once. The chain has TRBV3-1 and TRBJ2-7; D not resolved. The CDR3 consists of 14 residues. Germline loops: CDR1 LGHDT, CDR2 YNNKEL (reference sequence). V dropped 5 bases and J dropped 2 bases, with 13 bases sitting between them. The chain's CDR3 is CASSFNRKTYEQYF. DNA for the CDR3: TGTGCCAGCAGCTTCAACAGAAAAACCTACGAGCAGTACTTC.

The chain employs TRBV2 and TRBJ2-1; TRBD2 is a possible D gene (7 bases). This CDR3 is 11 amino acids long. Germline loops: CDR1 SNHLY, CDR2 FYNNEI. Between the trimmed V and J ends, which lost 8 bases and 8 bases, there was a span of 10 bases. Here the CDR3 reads CASAGADEQFF. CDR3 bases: TGTGCCAGCGCGGGGGCCGATGAGCAGTTCTTC. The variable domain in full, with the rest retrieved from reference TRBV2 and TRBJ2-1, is EPEVTQTPSHQVTQMGQEVILRCVPISNHLYFYWYRQILGQKVEFLVSFYNNEISEKSEIFDDQFSVERPDGSNFTLKIRSTKLEDSAMYFCASAGADEQFFGPGTRLTVL.

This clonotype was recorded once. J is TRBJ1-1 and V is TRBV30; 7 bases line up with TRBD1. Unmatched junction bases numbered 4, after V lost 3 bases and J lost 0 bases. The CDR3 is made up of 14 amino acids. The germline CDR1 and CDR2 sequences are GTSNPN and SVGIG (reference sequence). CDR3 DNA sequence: TGTGCCTGGAGCGCGGGACAGATGAACACTGAAGCTTTCTTT. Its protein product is CAWSAGQMNTEAFF.

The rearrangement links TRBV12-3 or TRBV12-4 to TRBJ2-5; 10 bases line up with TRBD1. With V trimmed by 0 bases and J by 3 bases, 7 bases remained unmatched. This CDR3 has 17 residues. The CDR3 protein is CASSLARDRGLEETQYF. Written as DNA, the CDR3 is TGTGCCAGCAGTTTAGCGCGGGACAGGGGTTTGGAAGAGACCCAGTACTTC.

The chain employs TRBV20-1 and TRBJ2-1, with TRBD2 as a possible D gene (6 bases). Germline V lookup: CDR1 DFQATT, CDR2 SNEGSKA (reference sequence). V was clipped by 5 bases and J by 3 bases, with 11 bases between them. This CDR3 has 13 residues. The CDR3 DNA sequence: TGCAGTGCTTCAGGACTATTCTACAATGAGCAGTTCTTC. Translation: CSASGLFYNEQFF.

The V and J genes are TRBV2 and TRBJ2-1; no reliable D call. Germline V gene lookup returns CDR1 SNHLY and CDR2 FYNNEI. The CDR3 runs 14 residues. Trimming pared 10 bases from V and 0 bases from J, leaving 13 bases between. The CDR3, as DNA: TGTGCCACCCGAGACCCTAGCTCCTACAATGAGCAGTTCTTC. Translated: CATRDPSSYNEQFF.

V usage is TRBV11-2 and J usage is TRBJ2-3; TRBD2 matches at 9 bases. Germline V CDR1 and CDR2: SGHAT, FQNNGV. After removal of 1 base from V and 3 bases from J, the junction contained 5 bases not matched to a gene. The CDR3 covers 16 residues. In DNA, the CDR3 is TGTGCCAGCAGCTTAGGGCGGGGGGGCCGTACAGATACGCAGTATTTT. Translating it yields CASSLGRGGRTDTQYF.

The CDR3 sequence: CASSSPSTDNEQFF. The CDR3 DNA reads as TGTGCCAGCAGTTCCCCTTCGACGGACAATGAGCAGTTCTTC. The chain carries TRBV27 and TRBJ2-1, with unresolved D. CDR3 size: 14 residues. V lost 4 bases and J lost 5, with 12 bases in between. Germline values: CDR1 MNHEY, CDR2 SMNVEV (reference sequence).

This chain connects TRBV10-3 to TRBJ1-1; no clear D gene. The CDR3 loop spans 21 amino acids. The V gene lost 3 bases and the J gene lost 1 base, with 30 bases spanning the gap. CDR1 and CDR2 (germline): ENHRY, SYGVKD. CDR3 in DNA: TGTGCCATCAGTGAAGTAACTTTGGGCTCAACAGTCGTATCCACGAACACTGAAGCTTTCTTT. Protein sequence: CAISEVTLGSTVVSTNTEAFF.

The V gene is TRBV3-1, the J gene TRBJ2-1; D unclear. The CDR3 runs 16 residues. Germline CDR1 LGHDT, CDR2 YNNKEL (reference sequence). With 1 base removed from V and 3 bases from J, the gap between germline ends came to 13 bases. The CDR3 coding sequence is TGTGCCAGCAGCCAAGCGCAGCAGGCCTACTACAATGAGCAGTTCTTC. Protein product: CASSQAQQAYYNEQFF.

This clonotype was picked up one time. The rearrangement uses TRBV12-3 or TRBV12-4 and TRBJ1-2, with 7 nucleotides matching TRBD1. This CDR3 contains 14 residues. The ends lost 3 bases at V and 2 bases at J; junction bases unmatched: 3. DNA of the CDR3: TGTGCCAGCAGTTTGACAGGGAGAAACTATGGCTACACCTTC. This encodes CASSLTGRNYGYTF.

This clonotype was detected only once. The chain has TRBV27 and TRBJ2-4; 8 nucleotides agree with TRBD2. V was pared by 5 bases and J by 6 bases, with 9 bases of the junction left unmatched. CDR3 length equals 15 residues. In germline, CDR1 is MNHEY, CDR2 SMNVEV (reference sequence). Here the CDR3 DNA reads TGTGCCAGCAGTCGGGGGGGTAGCGTCTTAAACATTCAGTACTTC. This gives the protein CASSRGGSVLNIQYF.

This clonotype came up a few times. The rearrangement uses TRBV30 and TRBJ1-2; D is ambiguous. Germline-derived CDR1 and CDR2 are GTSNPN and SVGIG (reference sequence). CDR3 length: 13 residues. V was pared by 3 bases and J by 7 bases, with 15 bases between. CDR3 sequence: CAWRGGPLAGYTF. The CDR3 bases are TGTGCCTGGAGGGGAGGGCCACTTGCTGGCTACACCTTC.

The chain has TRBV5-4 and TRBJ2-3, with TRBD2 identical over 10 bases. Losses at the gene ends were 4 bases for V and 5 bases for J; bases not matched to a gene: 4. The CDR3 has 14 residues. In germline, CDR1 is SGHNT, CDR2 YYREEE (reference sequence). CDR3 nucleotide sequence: TGTGCCAGCAGCATTAGCGGGGGGCAAGATACGCAGTATTTT. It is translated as CASSISGGQDTQYF.

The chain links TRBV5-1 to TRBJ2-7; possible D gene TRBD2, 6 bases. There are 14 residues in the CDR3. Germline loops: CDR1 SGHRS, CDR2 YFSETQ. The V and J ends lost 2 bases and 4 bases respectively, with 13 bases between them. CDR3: CASSFSAGGYEQYF. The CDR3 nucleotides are TGCGCCAGCAGCTTTAGTGCCGGGGGTTACGAGCAGTACTTC.

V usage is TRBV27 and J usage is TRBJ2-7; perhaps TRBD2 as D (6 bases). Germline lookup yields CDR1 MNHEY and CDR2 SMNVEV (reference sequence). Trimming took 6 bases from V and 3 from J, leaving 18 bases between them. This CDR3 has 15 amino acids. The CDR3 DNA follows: TGTGCCAGCAGAGGGCCAACTTGGAGGGGCTACGAGCAGTACTTC. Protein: CASRGPTWRGYEQYF.

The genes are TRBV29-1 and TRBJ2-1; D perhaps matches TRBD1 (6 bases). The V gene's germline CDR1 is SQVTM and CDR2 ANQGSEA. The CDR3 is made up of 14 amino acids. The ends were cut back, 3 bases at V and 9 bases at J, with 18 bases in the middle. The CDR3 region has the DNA TGCAGCGTTGATAGGGACACCTTATCGGGTGAGCAGTTCTTC. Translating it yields CSVDRDTLSGEQFF.

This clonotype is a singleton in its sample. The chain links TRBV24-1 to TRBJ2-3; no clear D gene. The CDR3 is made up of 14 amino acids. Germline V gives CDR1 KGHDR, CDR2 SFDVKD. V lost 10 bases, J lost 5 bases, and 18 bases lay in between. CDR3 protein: CATSGTSKGDTQYF. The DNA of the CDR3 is TGTGCCACATCGGGCACTTCGAAGGGAGATACGCAGTATTTT.

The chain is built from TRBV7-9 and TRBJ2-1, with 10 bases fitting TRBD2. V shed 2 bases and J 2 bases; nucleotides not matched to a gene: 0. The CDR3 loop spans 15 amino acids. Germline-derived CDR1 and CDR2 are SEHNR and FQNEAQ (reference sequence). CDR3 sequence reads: CASSLTSGAYNEQFF. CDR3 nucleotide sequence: TGTGCCAGCAGCTTAACTAGCGGGGCCTACAATGAGCAGTTCTTC.